This entry concerns a single T cell receptor beta chain. Its recognized antigen is unknown. No per-base quality is available; no much larger clone lies one base away. Instrument used: Illumina NovaSeq 6000. Synthesis of TCR cDNA relied on 5'RACE template switching, a step that introduced a universal primer site along with unique molecular identifiers. cDNA synthesis was primed from both the TCR alpha and TCR beta constant segments. Libraries were amplified in two PCR steps, with sample barcodes and sequencing adapters added in the second step. Sequencing of libraries was performed on Illumina HiSeq 2500 (2x100 bp) or NovaSeq (2x150 bp). Per the original workflow: MIGEC handled demultiplexing of reads and collapsing into UMI consensus sequences, while MiXCR performed V(D)J alignment. Using edgeR on replicate PBMC samples, clonotypes were called vaccine-responding if FDR was below 0.01 and the log2 fold change was above 5 up to day 15. CD4 or CD8 identity was assigned to each bulk clonotype according to whether the clonotype was present at higher abundance in the sequenced CD4 repertoire or the sequenced CD8 repertoire. TCRdb passed the public sequencing reads through fastp at Q25 and MiXCR, retaining productive beta sequences. Duplicate CDR3 protein sequences are folded into a single record with the most common DNA and genes. The V and J calls reflect TCRdb's pipeline rather than the authors' work. This sample has a few hundred thousand distinct CDR3 sequences in its table, and 3.6% of those were observed once. The ten biggest clones cover about a quarter of the sample.

The sample is drawn from a study of T cells after yellow fever vaccination (dated by TCRdb to between 2018 and 2021). At the level of the whole study: The SMART-Seq v4 Ultra Low Input RNA kit was used to prepare libraries from fractions with low cell numbers. Bulk TCR alpha and beta repertoires were sequenced longitudinally to track T-cell clones before and after primary and booster YFV17D yellow fever vaccination. Two healthy male donors, one aged 18 to 30 and one aged 30 to 40 years, made up the cohort. Bulk PBMC replicates and cell subsets were isolated from blood drawn at multiple timepoints before and after both primary and secondary immunization. The investigation overall reported the following: Computational filtering was needed because FACS-sorted repertoires could contain abundant contaminating clonotypes from the bulk population. Because only two donors were included in the study, the extent to which the findings can be generalized is limited. A small share of clonotypes was detected in both CD4 and CD8 compartments, with the overlap likely arising from convergent recombination. After the booster, most clones that had expanded after primary vaccination were detected again (nearly 97% of CD4 and more than 85% of CD8), suggesting broad maintenance of memory. The secondary T-cell response was found to be weaker but faster than the primary response, with a peak reached on day 5 rather than on day 15.

Taken with the paper, the label for treatment or condition translates to: live attenuated yellow fever vaccine strain. At each blood-draw timepoint, two biological replicates of bulk PBMCs were collected. PBMCs were isolated from peripheral blood using a standard Ficoll-Paque protocol. RNA was extracted with TriZol from bulk PBMCs, CD4 and CD8 fractions, and dextramer-positive and dextramer-negative fractions. The germline V gene (reference sequence) gives CDR1 as MNHNY and CDR2 as SVGAGI. The CDR3, cysteine through phenylalanine, is 17 amino acids long. Only the CDR3 DNA stays, 51 bases, in frame from base 1. V and J lose 6 bases and 6 bases, and a span of 25 bases separates them.

The material sequenced was PBMCs, taken on the day of the yellow fever booster vaccination. Here the chain combines TRBV6-6 and TRBJ2-3; the D gene cannot be named for sure. This TCR was sampled from a man between 18 and 35 years old who received the YFV17D yellow fever vaccine. The nucleotide sequence is given as TGTGCCAGCAGGAACAATCCCCTGGTTAGCTTCTCGGATACGCAGTATTTT. Its protein product is CASRNNPLVSFSDTQYF.